This T cell receptor (beta chain) appears in the sequencing data of a study of shared clonotypes between healthy human individuals. V dropped 1 base and J dropped 0; count of bases not matched to a gene: 10. The CDR3 is made up of 19 amino acids. The germline V gene encodes CDR1 LNHNV and CDR2 YYDKDF (reference sequence). A remark on this clone: Antigen unknown.

Original processing methods: Filtering differed since immunoSEQ provided only junctions, with no quality scores. The method was immunoSEQ multiplex PCR; TCRdb's version includes in-frame clones alone and lacks a portion of them. V and J calls and clone size come straight from that table; D and trimming were deduced from the DNA. Of 950,000 to 1,100,000 clones in the sample, about four fifths are singletons; the top ten hold around 0.61%. General observations from the study: Expectations were that clonotype sharing among donors would be affected by sequencing depth.

Within Nashville, Tennessee resided all donors, each a Caucasian adult. Sequencing input: memory CD4+ T cells from PBMCs. Subset specified: CD45RA-negative fraction. This sequence was found in a man aged 18 to 30 in good health. Some clones in this sample may be carry-over from other donors' samples. The chain employs TRBV15 and TRBJ2-4; 9 bases are a match to TRBD2. The CDR3 loop is CATSRVGGRANEAKNIQYF. CDR3 nucleotides: TGTGCCACCAGCAGAGTGGGCGGGAGGGCTAATGAAGCCAAAAACATTCAGTACTTC.